This passage covers 20 T cell receptor beta chains from one sample sequenced in a study of cytomegalovirus exposure and HLA in healthy donors. PCR involved 60 Vbeta and 13 Jbeta primers. Sequencing was performed with immunoSEQ multiplex PCR; in TCRdb, only in-frame clones are kept and a portion is missing. The table records just over 95,000 clones, around 84% of them present only once. Sequencing was done on a sample of PBMCs. These receptors were obtained from a woman between 40 and 50 years old in good health and CMV-seropositive.

The rearrangement links TRBV7-3 to TRBJ2-4, with 7 bases lining up with TRBD2. The CDR3 is 14 residues long. After removal of 2 bases from V and 4 bases from J, the junction contained 2 bases not matched to a gene. Looked up from germline, CDR1 is SGHTA and CDR2 is FQGTGA. The chain's CDR3 is CASSLGGSKNIQYF. The DNA of the CDR3 is TGTGCCAGCAGCTTAGGCGGGAGTAAAAACATTCAGTACTTC. Looking up the rest from reference TRBV7-3 and TRBJ2-4 gives the full variable domain: GAGVSQTPSNKVTEKGKYVELRCDPISGHTALYWYRQSLGQGPEFLIYFQGTGAADDSGLPNDRFFAVRPEGSVSTLKIQRTERGDSAVYLCASSLGGSKNIQYFGAGTRLSVL.

V usage is TRBV5-4 and J usage is TRBJ2-3; perhaps TRBD2 as D (6 bases). The CDR3 totals 18 residues. Germline CDR1 is SGHNT and CDR2 is YYREEE (reference sequence). V lost 0 bases and J lost 2, with 19 bases in between. The CDR3 DNA reads as TGTGCCAGCAGCTTGGTGGGGCTAGCGCGTCGAATCACAGATACGCAGTATTTT. The encoded protein is CASSLVGLARRITDTQYF.

This clone was observed a single time. The V call is TRBV5-1, the J call TRBJ2-2, with 7 positions matching TRBD1. CDR1 is SGHRS, CDR2 YFSETQ, per germline. Trimming removed 0 bases from V and 4 bases from J; junction bases left unmatched: 3. The CDR3 runs 15 residues. The CDR3 is CASSLGDRGTGELFF. The CDR3 DNA reads TGCGCCAGCAGCTTGGGGGACAGAGGCACCGGGGAGCTGTTTTTT.

This chain connects TRBV27 to TRBJ2-2; no definite D call. Trimming pared 1 base from V and 8 bases from J, leaving 14 bases between. CDR1 is MNHEY and CDR2 is SMNVEV in the germline V gene (reference sequence). The CDR3 loop spans 15 amino acids. This CDR3 is CASSLWSGVKGELFF. CDR3 bases: TGTGCCAGCAGTTTATGGTCCGGTGTTAAGGGGGAGCTGTTTTTT.

V gene TRBV10-2 combines with J gene TRBJ2-5, with 14 bases aligning to TRBD2. CDR3 length equals 16 residues. The ends lost 6 bases at V and 4 bases at J; junction bases unmatched: 7. Germline CDR1 and CDR2: WSHSY and SAAADI. CDR3 in amino acids: CASSGTGTSGRETQYF. The CDR3 DNA reads as TGCGCCAGCAGCGGAACCGGGACTAGCGGGAGAGAGACCCAGTACTTC.

The rearrangement uses TRBV4-2 and TRBJ2-2; TRBD2 aligns across 7 bases. Germline CDR1 reads LGHNA; CDR2 reads YNFKEQ. The CDR3 runs to 18 residues. V shed 1 base, J shed 1 base, and the junction held 9 bases outside the gene matches. CDR3 in DNA: TGTGCCAGCAGCCAAGTTGTCCTAGCGGCCCTGAACACCGGGGAGCTGTTTTTT. Amino acids: CASSQVVLAALNTGELFF.

The chain has TRBV13 and TRBJ1-2, with D possibly TRBD1 on 5 matching bases. The germline V and J ends were trimmed by 1 base and 0 bases, with 12 bases remaining between them. This CDR3 is built from 16 residues. From germline, CDR1 is PRHDT and CDR2 FYEKMQ (reference sequence). CDR3 nucleotide sequence: TGTGCCAGCAGCTTAGACCAAGCGGGGCCTAACTATGGCTACACCTTC. Translating gives CASSLDQAGPNYGYTF.

V is TRBV5-1 and J is TRBJ2-2, with 10 bases fitting TRBD2. Germline loops: CDR1 SGHRS, CDR2 YFSETQ. V trimming: 1 base; J trimming: 1 base; junction bases outside the gene matches: 7. The CDR3 is 18 residues long. CDR3 region: CASSLRVAGGMNTGELFF. CDR3 DNA: TGCGCCAGCAGCTTGAGAGTAGCGGGAGGAATGAACACCGGGGAGCTGTTTTTT.

As DNA, the CDR3 is TGTGCCAGCAGCTTTGGCACAGCCTCTGGAAACACCATATATTTT. Amino acids: CASSFGTASGNTIYF. J is TRBJ1-3 and V is TRBV7-9; D gene unclear. Germline assignment: CDR1 SEHNR and CDR2 FQNEAQ (reference sequence). The CDR3 loop spans 15 amino acids. Trimming took off 3 bases at V and 0 bases at J, with 9 bases between the two ends.

The rearrangement links TRBV18 to TRBJ1-1; D gene ambiguous. Germline-derived CDR1 and CDR2 are KGHSH and LQKENI. V gave up 3 bases and J gave up 3 bases, with 14 bases separating them. The CDR3 extends over 15 amino acids. CDR3 in amino acids: CASSPRPLLDTEAFF. The CDR3 nucleotides read TGTGCCAGCTCACCGCGGCCGCTACTGGACACTGAAGCTTTCTTT.

The chain has TRBV4-2 and TRBJ1-2, with D maybe TRBD1 (5 bases). Trimming removed 1 base at V and 4 bases at J, with 10 bases between. The CDR3 sequence is 14 residues long. CDR1 is LGHNA, CDR2 YNFKEQ, per germline. In DNA, the CDR3 is TGTGCCAGCAGCCAAGGGGGGGATATCTATGGCTACACCTTC. Translating gives CASSQGGDIYGYTF.

The V call is TRBV6-1, the J call TRBJ1-1, with 7 bases fitting TRBD1. This CDR3 is built from 13 residues. Germline trimming cut 1 base from V and 9 bases from J; bases unmatched to any gene: 5. CDR1 is MNHNS and CDR2 is SASEGT in the germline V gene. CDR3 in DNA: TGTGCCAGCAGTGAAGTGGGGACAGATAAAGCTTTCTTT. Protein: CASSEVGTDKAFF.

This chain joins TRBV19 and TRBJ1-5, with D possibly matching TRBD1 (5 bases). Germline V CDR1 and CDR2: LNHDA, SQIVND (reference sequence). CDR3 length: 15 residues. With 5 bases removed from V and 0 bases from J, the gap between germline ends came to 11 bases. This CDR3 reads CASSRGTPSNQPQHF. The CDR3 DNA follows: TGTGCCAGTAGTCGCGGGACCCCTAGCAATCAGCCCCAGCATTTT.

This sequence joins TRBV10-3 and TRBJ1-1; D call uncertain. Per germline, CDR1 ENHRY and CDR2 SYGVKD. V was pared by 6 bases and J by 0 bases, with 8 bases between. The CDR3 runs to 13 residues. The CDR3 DNA reads TGTGCCATCAGGGGGAGTTTGAACACTGAAGCTTTCTTT. Its translation: CAIRGSLNTEAFF.

V and J are TRBV7-9 and TRBJ2-7, with 7 bases identical to TRBD1. Germline CDR1 SEHNR, CDR2 FQNEAQ (reference sequence). The length of the CDR3 is 15 residues. Germline trimming cut 5 bases from V and 5 bases from J; bases unmatched to any gene: 12. In nucleotides, the CDR3 is TGTGCCAGCAGCCCCCGACAGGGTAAAAGTAACGAGCAGTACTTC. The encoded protein is CASSPRQGKSNEQYF.

The rearrangement uses TRBV9 and TRBJ2-1; 7 bases fit TRBD2. The germline gives CDR1 SGDLS, CDR2 YYNGEE. The V segment lost 1 base and the J segment 1 base; nucleotides outside the gene matches: 8. The CDR3 is made up of 17 amino acids. The CDR3 loop is CASSVFDGLGSYNEQFF. DNA for the CDR3: TGTGCCAGCAGCGTATTTGATGGACTAGGGTCCTACAATGAGCAGTTCTTC.

This clone was detected only a few times. The chain recombines TRBV28 with TRBJ2-7, with 7 positions matching TRBD2. CDR1 MDHEN and CDR2 SYDVKM come from the germline V gene. Unmatched junction bases numbered 11, after V lost 7 bases and J lost 5 bases. The CDR3 is 14 amino acids. CDR3 loop: CASTSGGGDNEQYF. CDR3 sequence (DNA): TGTGCCAGCACATCGGGCGGGGGAGATAACGAGCAGTACTTC. The entire variable domain, with the rest obtained from reference TRBV28 and TRBJ2-7, is as follows: DVKVTQSSRYLVKRTGEKVFLECVQDMDHENMFWYRQDPGLGLRLIYFSYDVKMKEKGDIPEGYSVSREKKERFSLILESASTNQTSMYLCASTSGGGDNEQYFGPGTRLTVT.

This chain uses TRBV27 with TRBJ2-7, with 7 bases aligning to TRBD2. Germline values: CDR1 MNHEY, CDR2 SMNVEV (reference sequence). V lost 2 bases, J lost 2 bases, and 6 bases stayed unmatched. The CDR3 loop spans 15 amino acids. The CDR3 protein is CASSLSRGGPYEQYF. In DNA, the CDR3 is TGTGCCAGCAGTTTAAGTCGGGGAGGGCCCTACGAGCAGTACTTC.

This chain links TRBV29-1 with TRBJ2-7; 13 positions match TRBD2. This CDR3 is 17 amino acids long. Germline lookup yields CDR1 SQVTM and CDR2 ANQGSEA. The V segment lost 4 bases and the J segment 2 bases; nucleotides outside the gene matches: 11. The CDR3 is CSVGGGLAGTGAYEQYF. CDR3 sequence (DNA): TGCAGCGTTGGGGGGGGACTAGCGGGGACTGGGGCCTACGAGCAGTACTTC.

Worth noting for this clone: Compared with germline, one end of the junction differs, possibly owing to a read error. This chain connects TRBV7-7 to TRBJ2-5; the match to TRBD1 covers 7 bases. The length of the CDR3 is 14 residues. The germline V gene has CDR1 SSHAT and CDR2 FNYEAQ (reference sequence). The CDR3 sequence: CASSATGAIETQYF. The DNA for the CDR3 is TGTGCTAGCAGCGCTACAGGGGCTATAGAGACCCAGTACTTC.